This entry describes one T cell receptor beta chain. Its specificity is unknown. This sample was included in a study of CXCR3-negative and CXCR3-positive naive CD8 T cells. General observations from the study: TCR strength was inferred from TRB CDR3 properties, while surface CD5 was comparable between naive subsets. Hydrophobicity of TRB CDR3s was greater in CXCR3-positive naive cells than in CXCR3-negative naive cells.

Libraries were UMI-labeled 5' RACE TRB cDNA. TCRdb reworked the 5' RACE reads into one entry per CDR3 protein, no DNA. Its listing shows tens of thousands of distinct CDR3 sequences. The CDR3 contains 16 residues. Germline CDR1 SGHTA, CDR2 FQGNSA. Input material: naive CXCR3+ CD8+ T cells from blood. Subset of the sample: CD45RO-CCR7+CD27+CD95- naive CD8+ T cells expressing CXCR3 (TNR3+). The receptor was isolated from a human donor in good health. Some clones in this sample may be carry-over from other donors' samples. The gene calls are TRBV7-2 and TRBJ2-3; the D call of TRBD2 rests on TCRdb alone, since no DNA is present to check it. The chain's CDR3 is CASSYAPSGITDTQYF.